The text below deals with one T cell receptor beta chain. In the source study's methods: Estimation of nucleated cell counts relied on the amplification of reference gene primers. Using immunoSEQ multiplex PCR, the repertoire was profiled, and TCRdb retains in-frame clones only, with some absent. That table furnishes V, J and clone size, whereas the DNA furnished D and trimming. The sample includes 80,000 to 95,000 clones, around 84% of them seen just once. This entry comes from a study of blood T cell repertoires in COVID-19. As for the study in general: Sources were T cells, B-cell-depleted T cells, or PBMCs; the material itself was cDNA or gDNA.

Germline CDR1 is LNHNV and CDR2 is YYDKDF (reference sequence). The junction had 4 bases not matched to a gene; V was cut back by 0 bases and J by 1 base. The CDR3 length is 16 residues. The sample comprised peripheral blood. The chain uses TRBV15 and TRBJ2-7, with 9 bases matching TRBD2. This receptor was identified in a woman over 75 in a cohort sampled during active or convalescent COVID-19. The CDR3 sequence: CATSRDPTSGSYEQYV. CDR3 DNA sequence: TGTGCCACCAGCAGAGATCCTACTAGCGGGTCCTACGAGCAGTACGTC.